Sequencing of this TCR beta chain was carried out in a study of Ad26.COV2.S vaccination and SARS-CoV-2 variants. Across the whole study: Participants got Ad26.COV2.S intramuscularly, once or twice 56 days apart.

This CDR3 is 15 amino acids long. The V and J ends lost 2 bases and 1 base, in that order; junction bases with no gene match: 4. Germline-derived CDR1 and CDR2 are SGHTA and FQGNSA. The treatment: 15 to 20 received Ad26.COV2.S at low or high dose, single or two shots; about 5 received placebo; per-sample allocation not given. Sampling happened 63 days after the first vaccine or placebo injection. Sequenced by immunoSEQ multiplex PCR; TCRdb stores in-frame clones only, minus some. The data hold 400,000 to 450,000 clones, with 90% observed a single time. On this clone: Its antigen is unidentified.

Findings and caveats of the study: Substantial breadth in spike-specific CD8+ and CD4+ T cell responses was reportedly seen after vaccination.

The source of this sequence is a person aged 18 to 65 who received the Ad26.COV2.S COVID-19 vaccine or a placebo. The V call is TRBV7-2, the J call TRBJ1-2; 7 bases are a match to TRBD1. The input for sequencing was peripheral blood, taken in a trial of Ad26.COV2.S vaccine versus placebo. The CDR3 protein is CASSLQGGNNYGYTF. The CDR3 nucleotides read TGTGCCAGCAGCTTACAGGGGGGCAATAACTATGGCTACACCTTC.